The 14 T cell receptor beta chains reported below all come from one sample, sequenced in a study of cytomegalovirus exposure and HLA in healthy donors. PCR involved 60 Vbeta and 13 Jbeta primers. Method: immunoSEQ multiplex PCR; TCRdb's copy keeps in-frame clones and lacks some. The sample contains more than 85,000 clones, 65% to 80% of which appear only once. Sequencing was carried out using PBMCs. The receptors here all came from a man younger than 40 in good health and CMV-seropositive.

V usage is TRBV5-5 and J usage is TRBJ2-7; 10 nucleotides align to TRBD2. CDR3 length equals 15 residues. V trimming: 4 bases; J trimming: 1 base; junction bases outside the gene matches: 5. The germline CDR1 and CDR2 sequences are SGHKS and YYEKEE (reference sequence). DNA of the CDR3: TGTGCCAGCAGCCACGGACTAGCGGATTCCTACGAGCAGTACTTC. Its translation is CASSHGLADSYEQYF.

This chain uses TRBV6-5 with TRBJ1-2, with TRBD1 matching over 8 bases. The germline CDR1 and CDR2 sequences are MNHEY and SVGAGI. The CDR3 spans 15 residues. Losses at the gene ends were 0 bases for V and 6 bases for J; bases not matched to a gene: 6. This CDR3 is CASSYSSYRGDGYTF. The CDR3 DNA reads TGTGCCAGCAGTTACTCGAGTTACAGGGGGGATGGCTACACCTTC.

This clone was counted once. The CDR3 loop is CASSQGRMYSPLHF. In nucleotides, the CDR3 is TGTGCCAGCAGTCAAGGGAGGATGTATTCACCCCTCCACTTT. The chain is built from TRBV7-9 and TRBJ1-6, with D uncertain. The germline CDR1 and CDR2 sequences are SEHNR and FQNEAQ (reference sequence). This CDR3 has 14 residues. V was trimmed by 6 bases and J by 8 bases, leaving 14 bases between them. The whole variable domain, remainder taken from reference TRBV7-9 and TRBJ1-6, is DTGVSQNPRHKITKRGQNVTFRCDPISEHNRLYWYRQTLGQGPEFLTYFQNEAQLEKSRLLSDRFSAERPKGSFSTLEIQRTEQGDSAMYLCASSQGRMYSPLHFGNGTRLTVT.

The V and J genes are TRBV30 and TRBJ2-2, with 10 positions matching TRBD2. The CDR3 extends over 16 amino acids. CDR1 is GTSNPN, CDR2 SVGIG, per germline (reference sequence). V lost 4 bases to trimming and J lost 5 bases; unmatched junction nucleotides: 10. The CDR3 loop reads CAWTTKRGGQTGELFF. The CDR3 coding sequence is TGTGCCTGGACCACAAAGCGGGGGGGCCAAACCGGGGAGCTGTTTTTT.

This chain connects TRBV2 to TRBJ2-1, with TRBD1 matching over 9 bases. The length of the CDR3 is 14 residues. V shed 6 bases and J 6 bases; nucleotides not matched to a gene: 6. In germline, CDR1 is SNHLY, CDR2 FYNNEI. The CDR3 DNA reads as TGTGCCAGCAGGCTACAGGGGGCGCTCAATGAGCAGTTCTTC. It is translated as CASRLQGALNEQFF.

This chain links TRBV5-1 with TRBJ2-5; 7 bases map to TRBD2. The CDR3 is 16 residues long. Germline V gene data show CDR1 as SGHRS and CDR2 as YFSETQ. With 0 bases clipped from V and 2 bases from J, the junction kept 7 bases outside the gene matches. The CDR3 spells CASSLGASGAQETQYF. The CDR3 DNA reads as TGCGCCAGCAGCTTGGGGGCTAGCGGTGCTCAAGAGACCCAGTACTTC. Filled out from reference TRBV5-1 and TRBJ2-5, the complete variable domain reads KAGVTQTPRYLIKTRGQQVTLSCSPISGHRSVSWYQQTPGQGLQFLFEYFSETQRNKGNFPGRFSGRQFSNSRSEMNVSTLELGDSALYLCASSLGASGAQETQYFGPGTRLLVL.

The J gene is TRBJ2-3, the V gene TRBV13, with 13 nucleotides matching TRBD2. Per germline, CDR1 PRHDT and CDR2 FYEKMQ (reference sequence). The V and J ends lost 4 bases and 0 bases, in that order; junction bases with no gene match: 13. The CDR3 extends over 20 amino acids. CDR3 loop: CASSSELGLAGPNSTDTQYF. The DNA for the CDR3 is TGTGCCAGCAGCTCCGAACTGGGACTAGCGGGGCCCAATAGCACAGATACGCAGTATTTT.

The chain is built from TRBV11-3 and TRBJ2-2; TRBD2 matches 12 bases. The V gene's germline CDR1 is SGHNT and CDR2 YENEEA. The ends lost 4 bases at V and 6 bases at J; junction bases unmatched: 6. The CDR3 has 16 residues. The CDR3 bases are TGTGCCAGCAGCTCTCTACTAGCGGGGGGCGCCGGGGAGCTGTTTTTT. Its translation is CASSSLLAGGAGELFF.

This chain joins TRBV2 and TRBJ2-3; 10 bases match TRBD1. Unmatched junction bases numbered 3, after V lost 6 bases and J lost 3 bases. The CDR3 has 14 amino acids. CDR1 is SNHLY and CDR2 is FYNNEI in the germline V gene. The CDR3 DNA is TGTGCCAGCAGGGGGGACAGGGGTACAGATACGCAGTATTTT. Its protein product is CASRGDRGTDTQYF.

The chain couples TRBV7-6 to TRBJ1-2; D remains unclear. With 1 base removed from V and 13 bases from J, the gap between germline ends came to 13 bases. Germline CDR1 reads SGHVS; CDR2 reads FNYEAQ. This CDR3 is 12 amino acids long. As DNA, the CDR3 is TGTGCCAGCAGCTTAGGCGGGAATTTTGTCACCTTC. Amino acid sequence: CASSLGGNFVTF.

The rearrangement uses TRBV25-1 and TRBJ1-3; D not resolved. Germline CDR1 MGHDK, CDR2 SYGVNS. The V end was cut by 4 bases, the J end by 0 bases, with 10 bases between. The CDR3 is made up of 15 amino acids. CDR3 residues: CASSGLSSSGNTIYF. The CDR3 DNA sequence: TGTGCCAGCAGTGGCCTATCTAGCTCTGGAAACACCATATATTTT.

This clone was observed once. The V gene is TRBV2, the J gene TRBJ1-5; TRBD1 agrees at 9 bases. The CDR3 loop spans 17 amino acids. CDR1 and CDR2 (germline): SNHLY, FYNNEI. The V gene end was trimmed by 7 bases and the J gene end by 3 bases; junction bases not matched to a gene: 13. The CDR3 protein is CASTATGGSNFNQPQHF. CDR3 nucleotide sequence: TGTGCCAGCACCGCAACAGGGGGCAGTAATTTCAATCAGCCCCAGCATTTT.

This clone appeared once. The chain employs TRBV27 and TRBJ2-7; D is possibly TRBD2 (5 bases). Germline CDR1 reads MNHEY; CDR2 reads SMNVEV (reference sequence). The CDR3 is 13 residues long. Trimming cost V 6 bases and J 6 bases, with 15 bases left between them. CDR3 sequence (DNA): TGTGCCAGCAGCTTGGGCCGAGGGCTCGAGCAGTACTTC. Translation: CASSLGRGLEQYF.

This sequence joins TRBV4-2 and TRBJ2-1; D is possibly TRBD2 (5 bases). CDR3 length equals 14 residues. V gave up 2 bases and J gave up 7 bases, with 12 bases separating them. Germline V gene data show CDR1 as LGHNA and CDR2 as YNFKEQ. In nucleotides, the CDR3 is TGTGCCAGCAGCCAACTACCCACTAGTAATGAGCAGTTCTTC. It encodes CASSQLPTSNEQFF.